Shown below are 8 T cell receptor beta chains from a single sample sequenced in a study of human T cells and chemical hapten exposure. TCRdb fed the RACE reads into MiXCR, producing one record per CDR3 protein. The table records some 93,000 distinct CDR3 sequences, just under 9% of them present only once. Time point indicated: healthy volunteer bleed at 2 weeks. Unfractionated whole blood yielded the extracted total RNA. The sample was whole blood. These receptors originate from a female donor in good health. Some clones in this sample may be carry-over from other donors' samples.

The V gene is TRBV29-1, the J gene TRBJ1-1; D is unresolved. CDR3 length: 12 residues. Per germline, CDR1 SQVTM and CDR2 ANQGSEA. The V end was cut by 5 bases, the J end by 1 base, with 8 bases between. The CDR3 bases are TGCAGCGTTAGACGGCCGAACACTGAAGCTTTCTTT. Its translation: CSVRRPNTEAFF.

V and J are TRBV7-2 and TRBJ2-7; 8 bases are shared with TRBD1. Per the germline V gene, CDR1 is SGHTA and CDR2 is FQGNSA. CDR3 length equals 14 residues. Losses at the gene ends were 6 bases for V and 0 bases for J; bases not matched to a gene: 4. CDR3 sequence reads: CASSYRGSSYEQYF. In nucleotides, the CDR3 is TGTGCCAGCAGTTACAGGGGGAGCTCCTACGAGCAGTACTTC. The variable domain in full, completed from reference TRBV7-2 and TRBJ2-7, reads GAGVSQSPSNKVTEKGKDVELRCDPISGHTALYWYRQSLGQGLEFLIYFQGNSAPDKSGLPSDRFSAERTGGSVSTLTIQRTQQEDSAVYLCASSYRGSSYEQYFGPGTRLTVT.

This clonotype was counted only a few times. CDR3 in DNA: TGCAGTGCGATGACACCGTACAATGAGCAGTTCTTC. Amino acids: CSAMTPYNEQFF. This chain links TRBV20-1 with TRBJ2-1; D not certain. This CDR3 is 12 amino acids long. Germline V gene sequence: CDR1 DFQATT, CDR2 SNEGSKA (reference sequence). Trimming stripped 6 bases from V and 4 bases from J, with 10 bases between.

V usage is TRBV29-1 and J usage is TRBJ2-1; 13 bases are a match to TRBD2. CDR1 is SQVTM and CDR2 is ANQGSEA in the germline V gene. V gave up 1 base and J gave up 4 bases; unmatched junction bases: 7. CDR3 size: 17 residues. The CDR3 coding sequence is TGCAGCGTTGAAGGGAGCGGGACTAGCGGGATATACAATGAGCAGTTCTTC. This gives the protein CSVEGSGTSGIYNEQFF.

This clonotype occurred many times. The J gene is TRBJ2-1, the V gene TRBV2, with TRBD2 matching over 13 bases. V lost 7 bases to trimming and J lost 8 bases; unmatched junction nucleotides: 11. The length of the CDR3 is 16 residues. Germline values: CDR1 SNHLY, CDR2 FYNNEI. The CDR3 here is CASTTPGLAGEYEQFF. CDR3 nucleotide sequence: TGTGCCAGCACTACCCCCGGACTAGCGGGAGAGTATGAGCAGTTCTTC.

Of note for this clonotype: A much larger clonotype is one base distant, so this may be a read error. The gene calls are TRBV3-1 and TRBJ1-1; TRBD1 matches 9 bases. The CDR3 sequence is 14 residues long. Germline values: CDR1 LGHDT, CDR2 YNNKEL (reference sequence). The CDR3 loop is CVSSQGQGVTEAFF. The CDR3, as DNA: TGTGTCAGCAGCCAGGGACAGGGAGTAACTGAAGCTTTCTTT.

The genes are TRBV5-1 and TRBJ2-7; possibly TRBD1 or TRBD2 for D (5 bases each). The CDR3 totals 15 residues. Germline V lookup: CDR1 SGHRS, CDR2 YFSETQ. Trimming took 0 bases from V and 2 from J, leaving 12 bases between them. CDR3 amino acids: CASSLAQGRAYEQYF. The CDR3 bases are TGCGCCAGCAGCTTGGCCCAGGGACGCGCCTACGAGCAGTACTTC. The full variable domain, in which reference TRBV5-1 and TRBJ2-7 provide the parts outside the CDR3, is KAGVTQTPRYLIKTRGQQVTLSCSPISGHRSVSWYQQTPGQGLQFLFEYFSETQRNKGNFPGRFSGRQFSNSRSEMNVSTLELGDSALYLCASSLAQGRAYEQYFGPGTRLTVT.

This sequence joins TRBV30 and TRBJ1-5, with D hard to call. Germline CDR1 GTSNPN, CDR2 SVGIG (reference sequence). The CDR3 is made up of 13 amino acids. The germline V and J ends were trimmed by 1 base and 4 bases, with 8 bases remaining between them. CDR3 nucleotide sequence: TGTGCCTGGAGTGGGCAGAATAATCAGCCCCAGCATTTT. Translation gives CAWSGQNNQPQHF.